Listed below are T cell receptor beta chains from one sample, sequenced in a study of blood T cell repertoires in COVID-19. Repertoires were generated with immunoSEQ multiplex PCR, while TCRdb's copy carries only in-frame clones and drops some. The sample includes 250,000 or so clones, about 91% seen only once; the top ten take 2% to 2.5%. Sample: PBMCs or T cells enriched from blood (not recorded which). Receptor source: a middle-aged woman with acute COVID-19. The CDR3 runs from the conserved cysteine through the conserved F or W. A D gene is named only where the DNA matches it firmly. The listing skips clone size in some rows; elsewhere it reads once, few, many or a size class.

j_gene: TRBJ1-1
v_gene: TRBV5-4
abundance: NA
len: 14
d_gene: NA
CDR3nt: TGTGCCAGCAGCTTGGGCGTCGGAGGACAGGAAGCTTTCTTT
CDR3aa: CASSLGVGGQEAFF

j_gene: TRBJ1-5
v_gene: TRBV2
abundance: NA
len: 15
d_gene: NA
CDR3nt: TGTGCCAGCAGTGAGGGCAGGGGTAGCAATCAGCCCCAGCATTTT
CDR3aa: CASSEGRGSNQPQHF

j_gene: TRBJ2-5
v_gene: TRBV7-2
abundance: NA
len: 14
d_gene: NA
CDR3nt: TGTGCCAGCAGCTTATGGGGACTTGGGGAGACCCAGTACTTC
CDR3aa: CASSLWGLGETQYF

j_gene: TRBJ2-3
v_gene: TRBV19
abundance: once
len: 14
d_gene: NA
CDR3nt: TGTGCCAGTAGATTACAGGGAGAAACAGATACGCAGTATTTT
CDR3aa: CASRLQGETDTQYF

j_gene: TRBJ1-1
v_gene: TRBV4-3
abundance: NA
len: 14
d_gene: NA
CDR3nt: TGCGCCAGCAGCCAAGTAGGGGAGGGCACTGAAGCTTTCTTT
CDR3aa: CASSQVGEGTEAFF

j_gene: TRBJ2-1
v_gene: TRBV5-4
abundance: many
len: 16
d_gene: NA
CDR3nt: TGTGCCAGCAGCTTGGTGGTAACAGGGTCCGACAATGAGCAGTTCTTC
CDR3aa: CASSLVVTGSDNEQFF

j_gene: TRBJ1-2
v_gene: TRBV5-1
abundance: NA
len: 18
d_gene: NA
CDR3nt: TGCGCCAGCAGCTTGGGCCCTATCGTACAGGGTCGGAACTATGGCTACACCTTC
CDR3aa: CASSLGPIVQGRNYGYTF

j_gene: TRBJ2-1
v_gene: TRBV30
abundance: NA
len: 12
d_gene: NA
CDR3nt: TGTGCCTGGAGTGGAGGAGGTACCGAGCAGTTCTTC
CDR3aa: CAWSGGGTEQFF

j_gene: TRBJ2-5
v_gene: TRBV7-7
abundance: NA
len: 15
d_gene: TRBD1
CDR3nt: TGTGCCAGCAGCCGAGGGACAGGGGGCGGAGAGACCCAGTACTTC
CDR3aa: CASSRGTGGGETQYF

j_gene: TRBJ1-1
v_gene: TRBV27
abundance: many
len: 13
d_gene: NA
CDR3nt: TGTGCCAGCACCTCCTACAGGTCCGTTGGAGCTTTCTTT
CDR3aa: CASTSYRSVGAFF

j_gene: TRBJ1-3
v_gene: TRBV29-1
abundance: NA
len: 14
d_gene: NA
CDR3nt: TGCAGCGTAACAGGTATCACCTCTGGAAACACCATATATTTT
CDR3aa: CSVTGITSGNTIYF

j_gene: TRBJ1-2
v_gene: TRBV20-1
abundance: few
len: 14
d_gene: TRBD1
CDR3nt: TGCAGTGCTAGTGATACAGGGGGCGTTGATGGCTACACCTTC
CDR3aa: CSASDTGGVDGYTF

j_gene: TRBJ1-5
v_gene: TRBV11-3
abundance: NA
len: 14
d_gene: NA
CDR3nt: TGTGCCAGCAGCTCGGGGGGAAGAAATCAGCCCCAGCATTTT
CDR3aa: CASSSGGRNQPQHF

j_gene: TRBJ1-5
v_gene: TRBV27
abundance: NA
len: 12
d_gene: TRBD1
CDR3nt: TGTGCCAGCAAGACAGGGGGTCAGCCCCAGCATTTT
CDR3aa: CASKTGGQPQHF

j_gene: TRBJ2-1
v_gene: TRBV24-1
abundance: NA
len: 14
d_gene: NA
CDR3nt: TGTGCCACCAGTGGATATGAGGCGGCCAATGAGCAGTTCTTC
CDR3aa: CATSGYEAANEQFF

j_gene: TRBJ1-5
v_gene: TRBV6-2/TRBV6-3
abundance: once
len: 15
d_gene: TRBD1
CDR3nt: TGTGCCAGCAGCACGCCAGGGGGCAACAATCAGCCCCAGCATTTT
CDR3aa: CASSTPGGNNQPQHF

j_gene: TRBJ1-1
v_gene: TRBV2
abundance: few
len: 15
d_gene: TRBD1
CDR3nt: TGTGCCAGCAGTGGCCAACAGGGGGCGGTCACTGAAGCTTTCTTT
CDR3aa: CASSGQQGAVTEAFF

j_gene: TRBJ1-1
v_gene: TRBV21-1
abundance: NA
len: 15
d_gene: NA
CDR3nt: TGTGCCAGCAGCCCTCCGGACAGGGCGTGCACTGAAGCTTTCTTT
CDR3aa: CASSPPDRACTEAFF

j_gene: TRBJ1-1
v_gene: TRBV10-3
abundance: NA
len: 13
d_gene: NA
CDR3nt: TGTGCCATCAGGAGTTCGGGGGGACCTGAAGCTTTCTTT
CDR3aa: CAIRSSGGPEAFF

j_gene: TRBJ2-3
v_gene: TRBV2
abundance: NA
len: 17
d_gene: TRBD2
CDR3nt: TGTGCCAGCAGGAAAAGTCTAGCGGAGTCCCCCACAGATACGCAGTATTTT
CDR3aa: CASRKSLAESPTDTQYF

j_gene: TRBJ1-5
v_gene: TRBV7-2
abundance: NA
len: 16
d_gene: NA
CDR3nt: TGTGCCAGCAGCTTGCAACCGAGCATTAGCAATCAGCCCCAGCATTTT
CDR3aa: CASSLQPSISNQPQHF

j_gene: TRBJ1-2
v_gene: TRBV2
abundance: NA
len: 15
d_gene: TRBD1
CDR3nt: TGTGCCAGTCGCCTCAGGGACAGGGGGAACTATGGCTACACCTTC
CDR3aa: CASRLRDRGNYGYTF

j_gene: TRBJ2-4
v_gene: TRBV11-3
abundance: NA
len: 16
d_gene: NA
CDR3nt: TGTGCCAGCAGCTTAGGGACAGAGAAAGCCAAAAACATTCAGTACTTC
CDR3aa: CASSLGTEKAKNIQYF

j_gene: TRBJ1-3
v_gene: TRBV5-1
abundance: NA
len: 14
d_gene: NA
CDR3nt: TGCGCCAGCAGCTCCACAGGGACTGGAAACACCATATATTTT
CDR3aa: CASSSTGTGNTIYF

j_gene: TRBJ2-3
v_gene: TRBV9
abundance: NA
len: 13
d_gene: NA
CDR3nt: TGTGCCAGCAGCGTAGGGCTCGGGGATACGCAGTATTTT
CDR3aa: CASSVGLGDTQYF

j_gene: TRBJ2-7
v_gene: TRBV5-1
abundance: once
len: 15
d_gene: TRBD1
CDR3nt: TGCGCCAGCAGCACCGCACAGGGGGTCCCCTACGAGCAGTACTTC
CDR3aa: CASSTAQGVPYEQYF

j_gene: TRBJ1-2
v_gene: TRBV19
abundance: NA
len: 16
d_gene: TRBD1
CDR3nt: TGTGCCAGTAGTTCTAAAACCGGGACAGGGAACTATGGCTACACCTTC
CDR3aa: CASSSKTGTGNYGYTF

j_gene: TRBJ2-5
v_gene: TRBV6-5
abundance: NA
len: 15
d_gene: NA
CDR3nt: TGTGCCAGCAGTTACTCGGGGGGTGGACAAGAGACCCAGTACTTC
CDR3aa: CASSYSGGGQETQYF

j_gene: TRBJ2-7
v_gene: TRBV10-3
abundance: NA
len: 14
d_gene: NA
CDR3nt: TGTGCCATCGGCCGGGACAACAATCTCTACGAGCAGTACTTC
CDR3aa: CAIGRDNNLYEQYF

j_gene: TRBJ1-1
v_gene: TRBV19
abundance: NA
len: 17
d_gene: NA
CDR3nt: TGTGCCAGTAGTATCGTGTTCTCCGACACCATGAACACTGAAGCTTTCTTT
CDR3aa: CASSIVFSDTMNTEAFF

j_gene: TRBJ2-7
v_gene: TRBV7-2
abundance: once
len: 15
d_gene: TRBD1
CDR3nt: TGTGCCAGCAGAGTCGGGACAGACTCTAACTACGAGCAGTACTTC
CDR3aa: CASRVGTDSNYEQYF

j_gene: TRBJ1-1
v_gene: TRBV6-5
abundance: NA
len: 14
d_gene: TRBD1
CDR3nt: TGTGCCAGCAGTTCGGCGACAGGGGCCACTGAAGCTTTCTTT
CDR3aa: CASSSATGATEAFF

j_gene: TRBJ2-5
v_gene: TRBV7-8
abundance: NA
len: 14
d_gene: TRBD1
CDR3nt: TGTGCCAGCAGCTGGGGACAGGGGGAAGAGACCCAGTACTTC
CDR3aa: CASSWGQGEETQYF